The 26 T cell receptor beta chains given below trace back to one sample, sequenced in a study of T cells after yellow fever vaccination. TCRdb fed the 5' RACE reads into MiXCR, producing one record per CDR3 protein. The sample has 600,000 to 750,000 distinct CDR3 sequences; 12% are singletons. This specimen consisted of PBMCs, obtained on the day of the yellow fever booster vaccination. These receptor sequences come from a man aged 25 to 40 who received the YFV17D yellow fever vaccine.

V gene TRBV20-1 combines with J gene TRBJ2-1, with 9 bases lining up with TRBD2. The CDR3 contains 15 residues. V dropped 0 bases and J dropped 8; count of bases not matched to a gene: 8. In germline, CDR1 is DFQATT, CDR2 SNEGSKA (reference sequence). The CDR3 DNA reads TGCAGTGCTAGAGATGGGGCGGGAGGGCCCCATGAGCAGTTCTTC. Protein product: CSARDGAGGPHEQFF.

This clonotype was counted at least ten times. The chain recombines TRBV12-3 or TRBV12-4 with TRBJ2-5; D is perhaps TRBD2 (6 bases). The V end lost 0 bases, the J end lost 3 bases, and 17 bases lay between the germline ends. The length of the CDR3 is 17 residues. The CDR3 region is CASSLALAGGGKETQYF. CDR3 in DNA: TGTGCCAGCAGTTTAGCTCTGGCCGGCGGAGGGAAAGAGACCCAGTACTTC.

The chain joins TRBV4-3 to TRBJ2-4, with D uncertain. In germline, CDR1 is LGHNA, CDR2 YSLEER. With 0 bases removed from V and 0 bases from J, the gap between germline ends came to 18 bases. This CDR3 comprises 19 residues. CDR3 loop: CASSQDTYATNLAKNIQYF. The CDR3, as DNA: TGCGCCAGCAGCCAAGATACGTACGCGACCAACTTAGCCAAAAACATTCAGTACTTC.

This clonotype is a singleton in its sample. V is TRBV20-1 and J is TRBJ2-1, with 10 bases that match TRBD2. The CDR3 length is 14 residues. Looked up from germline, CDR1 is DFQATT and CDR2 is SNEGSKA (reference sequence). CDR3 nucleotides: TGCAGGGCAATCCGACTAGCGGGTCGCAATGAGCAGTTCTTC. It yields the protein CRAIRLAGRNEQFF.

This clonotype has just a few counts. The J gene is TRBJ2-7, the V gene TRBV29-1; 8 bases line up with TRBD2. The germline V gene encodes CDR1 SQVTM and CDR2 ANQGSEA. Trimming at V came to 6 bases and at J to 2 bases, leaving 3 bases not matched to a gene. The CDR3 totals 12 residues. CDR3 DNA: TGCAGCGTCTTCGGGGGGGCCTACGAGCAGTACTTC. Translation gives CSVFGGAYEQYF.

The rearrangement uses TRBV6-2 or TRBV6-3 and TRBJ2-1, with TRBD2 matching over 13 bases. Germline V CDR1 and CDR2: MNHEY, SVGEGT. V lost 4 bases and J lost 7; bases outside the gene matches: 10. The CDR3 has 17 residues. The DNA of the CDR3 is TGTGCCAGCAGTTCCCCGCGGACTAGCGGGAGTGTAAATGAGCAGTTCTTC. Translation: CASSSPRTSGSVNEQFF.

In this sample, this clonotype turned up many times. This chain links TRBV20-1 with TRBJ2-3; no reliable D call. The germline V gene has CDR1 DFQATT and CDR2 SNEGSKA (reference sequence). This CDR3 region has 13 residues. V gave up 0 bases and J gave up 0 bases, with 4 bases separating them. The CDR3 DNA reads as TGCAGTGCTAGAGACGGGAGCACAGATACGCAGTATTTT. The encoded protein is CSARDGSTDTQYF.

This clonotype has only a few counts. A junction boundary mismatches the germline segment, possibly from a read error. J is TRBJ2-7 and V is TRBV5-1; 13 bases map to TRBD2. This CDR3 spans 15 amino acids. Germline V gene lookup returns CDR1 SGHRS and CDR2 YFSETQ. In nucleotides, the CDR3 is TGTGCCAGCAGCTCAACTAGCGGGAGGGCCCACGAGCAGTACTTC. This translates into CASSSTSGRAHEQYF.

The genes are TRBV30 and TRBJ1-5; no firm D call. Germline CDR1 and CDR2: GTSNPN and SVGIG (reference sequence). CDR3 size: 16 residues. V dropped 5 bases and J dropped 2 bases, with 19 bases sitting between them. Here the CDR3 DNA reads TGTGCCTGGGCTCAAAGTCTTGTTGGTGGCAATCAGCCCCAGCATTTT. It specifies CAWAQSLVGGNQPQHF.

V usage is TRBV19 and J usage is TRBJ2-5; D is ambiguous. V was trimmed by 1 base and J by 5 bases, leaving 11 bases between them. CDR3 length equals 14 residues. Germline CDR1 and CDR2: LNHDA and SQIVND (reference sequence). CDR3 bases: TGTGCCAGTAGTATAGGAAGAAACGTGGAGACCCAGTACTTC. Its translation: CASSIGRNVETQYF.

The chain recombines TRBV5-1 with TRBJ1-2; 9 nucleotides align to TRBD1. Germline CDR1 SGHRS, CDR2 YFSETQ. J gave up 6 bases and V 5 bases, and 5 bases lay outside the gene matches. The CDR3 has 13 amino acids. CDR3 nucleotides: TGCGCCAGCAGTACAGGGGGCGGAGATGGCTACACCTTC. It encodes CASSTGGGDGYTF.

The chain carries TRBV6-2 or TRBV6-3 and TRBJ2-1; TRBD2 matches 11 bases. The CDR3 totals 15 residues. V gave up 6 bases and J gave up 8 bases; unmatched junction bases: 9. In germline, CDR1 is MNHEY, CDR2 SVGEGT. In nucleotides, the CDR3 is TGTGCCAGCAGCATACTAGCGGGAGCTATCGATGAGCAGTTCTTC. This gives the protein CASSILAGAIDEQFF.

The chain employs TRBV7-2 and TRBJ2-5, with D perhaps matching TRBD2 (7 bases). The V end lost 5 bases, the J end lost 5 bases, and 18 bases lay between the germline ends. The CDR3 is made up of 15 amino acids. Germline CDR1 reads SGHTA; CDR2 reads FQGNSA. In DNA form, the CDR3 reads TGTGCCAGCAGCCCCCAAAGGGGGGGGGAGGAGACCCAGTACTTC. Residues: CASSPQRGGEETQYF.

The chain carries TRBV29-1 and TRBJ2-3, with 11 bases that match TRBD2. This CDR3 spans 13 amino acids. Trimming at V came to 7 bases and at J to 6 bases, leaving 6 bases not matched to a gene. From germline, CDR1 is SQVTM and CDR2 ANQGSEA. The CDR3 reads CSATLAGVDTQYF. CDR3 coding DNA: TGCAGCGCAACACTAGCGGGAGTGGATACGCAGTATTTT.

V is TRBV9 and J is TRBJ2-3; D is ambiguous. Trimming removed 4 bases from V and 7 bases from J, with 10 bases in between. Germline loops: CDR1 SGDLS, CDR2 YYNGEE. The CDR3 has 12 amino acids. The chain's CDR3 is CASSQTEYTQYF. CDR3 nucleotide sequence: TGTGCCAGCAGCCAGACGGAGTATACGCAGTATTTT.

CDR3 amino acids: CSVEGKKQINQPQHF. Here the CDR3 DNA reads TGCAGCGTTGAGGGGAAAAAACAGATAAATCAGCCCCAGCATTTT. The rearrangement uses TRBV29-1 and TRBJ1-5, with D unclear. Germline-derived CDR1 and CDR2 are SQVTM and ANQGSEA. The CDR3 is 15 residues long. V was trimmed by 3 bases and J by 4 bases, leaving 16 bases between them.

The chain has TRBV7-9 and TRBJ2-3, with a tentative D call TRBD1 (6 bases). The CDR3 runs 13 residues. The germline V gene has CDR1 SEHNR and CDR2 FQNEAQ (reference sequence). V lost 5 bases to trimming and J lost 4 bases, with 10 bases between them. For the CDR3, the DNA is TGTGCCAGCAGCCGACAGGCCCCAGATACGCAGTATTTT. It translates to CASSRQAPDTQYF.

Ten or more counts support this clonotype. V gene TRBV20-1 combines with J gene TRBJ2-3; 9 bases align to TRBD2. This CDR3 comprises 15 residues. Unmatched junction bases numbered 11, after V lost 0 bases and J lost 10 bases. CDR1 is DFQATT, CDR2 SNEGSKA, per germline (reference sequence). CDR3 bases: TGCAGTGCTAGAGATCTAGCGGGACCTCTCCAGGCGCAGTATTTT. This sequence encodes CSARDLAGPLQAQYF.

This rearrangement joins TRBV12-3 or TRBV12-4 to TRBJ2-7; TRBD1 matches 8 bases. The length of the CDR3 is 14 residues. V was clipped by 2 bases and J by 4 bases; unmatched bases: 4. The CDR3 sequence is CASSLQGAEYEQYF. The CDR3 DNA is TGTGCCAGCAGTTTACAGGGGGCTGAGTACGAGCAGTACTTC.

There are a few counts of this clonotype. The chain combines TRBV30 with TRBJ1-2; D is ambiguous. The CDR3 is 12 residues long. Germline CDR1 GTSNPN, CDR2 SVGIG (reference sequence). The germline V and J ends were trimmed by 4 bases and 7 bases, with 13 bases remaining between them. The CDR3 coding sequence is TGTGCCTGGAATCCGGCAGGCTTTGGCTACACCTTC. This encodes CAWNPAGFGYTF.

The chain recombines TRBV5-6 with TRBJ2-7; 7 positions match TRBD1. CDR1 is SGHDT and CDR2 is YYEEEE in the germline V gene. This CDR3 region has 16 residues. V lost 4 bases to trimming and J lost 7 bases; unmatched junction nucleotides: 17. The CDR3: CASSTGQAPPTREQYF. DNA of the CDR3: TGTGCCAGCAGCACCGGACAGGCTCCCCCGACTCGGGAGCAGTACTTC.

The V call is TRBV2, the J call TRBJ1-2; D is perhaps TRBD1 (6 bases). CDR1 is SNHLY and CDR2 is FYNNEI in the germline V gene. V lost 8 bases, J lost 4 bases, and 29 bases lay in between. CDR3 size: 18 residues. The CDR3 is CASRSPGAGTTKAYGYTF. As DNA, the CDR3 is TGTGCCAGCCGGTCGCCGGGGGCAGGGACCACAAAGGCCTATGGCTACACCTTC.

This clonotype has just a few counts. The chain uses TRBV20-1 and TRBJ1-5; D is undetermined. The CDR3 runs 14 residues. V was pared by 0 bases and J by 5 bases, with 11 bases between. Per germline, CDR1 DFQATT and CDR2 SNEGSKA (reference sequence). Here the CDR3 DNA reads TGCAGTGCTAGAGATATGAACAGTTATCAGCCCCAGCATTTT. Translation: CSARDMNSYQPQHF.

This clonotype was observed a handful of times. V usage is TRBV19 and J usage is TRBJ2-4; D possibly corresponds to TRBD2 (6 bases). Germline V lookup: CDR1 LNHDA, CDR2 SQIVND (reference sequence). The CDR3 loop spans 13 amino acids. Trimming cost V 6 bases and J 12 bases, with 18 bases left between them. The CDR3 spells CASSHGVGGAQYF. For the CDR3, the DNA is TGTGCCAGTAGCCATGGGGTAGGCGGGGCTCAGTACTTC.

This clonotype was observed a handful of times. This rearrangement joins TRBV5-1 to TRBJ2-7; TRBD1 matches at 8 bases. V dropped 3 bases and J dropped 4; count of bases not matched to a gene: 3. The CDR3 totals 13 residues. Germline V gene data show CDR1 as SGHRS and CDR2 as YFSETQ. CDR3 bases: TGCGCCAGCAGCTCGACAGGGGAGTACGAGCAGTACTTC. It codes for CASSSTGEYEQYF.

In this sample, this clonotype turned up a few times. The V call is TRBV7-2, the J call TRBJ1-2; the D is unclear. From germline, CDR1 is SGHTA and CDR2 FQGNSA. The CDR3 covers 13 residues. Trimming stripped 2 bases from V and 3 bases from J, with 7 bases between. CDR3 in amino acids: CASSLYGDYGYTF. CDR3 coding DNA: TGTGCCAGCAGCTTATATGGCGACTATGGCTACACCTTC.